This is a list of T cell receptor beta chains from one sample in a study of blood T cell repertoires in COVID-19. Assay used: immunoSEQ multiplex PCR; TCRdb lists only in-frame clones, some missing. Here the sample spans around 70,000 clones, 91% being singletons. Sequencing input: peripheral blood. These receptors were collected from a human donor in a cohort sampled during active COVID-19. CDR3s include the opening cysteine and the closing phenylalanine or tryptophan. D genes are given only for firm matches. Size tells how often a clone was seen (once, few, many) or the class of an expanded clone, and some rows leave it out.

V gene	D gene	J gene	clone size	CDR3 DNA	CDR3 protein
TRBV5-8	TRBD1	TRBJ2-7	NA	TGTGCCAGCAGCCGGGACAGGGCCCACGAGCAGTACTTC	CASSRDRAHEQYF
TRBV4-1	NA	TRBJ2-7	NA	TGCGCCAGCAGCCTTCGGACTACCTGGGACGAGCAGTACTTC	CASSLRTTWDEQYF
TRBV19	NA	TRBJ2-3	NA	TGTGCCAGTAGTGCACAGAGCACAGATACGCAGTATTTT	CASSAQSTDTQYF
TRBV4-3	NA	TRBJ2-2	NA	TGCGCCAGCAGCCAAGGAGCGGCCGGGACCGGGGAGCTGTTTTTT	CASSQGAAGTGELFF
TRBV25-1	TRBD1	TRBJ1-2	NA	TGTGCCAGCAGGGACGGGGGACAGCCGGATTACTATGGCTACACCTTC	CASRDGGQPDYYGYTF
TRBV7-9	TRBD1	TRBJ2-7	NA	TGTGCCAGCAGCCCCCCCGAGGGGGCCAACGAGCAGTACTTC	CASSPPEGANEQYF
TRBV5-6	NA	TRBJ2-7	NA	TGTGCCAGCAGCTTGTACAGGGCCTACGAGCAGTACTTC	CASSLYRAYEQYF
TRBV19	NA	TRBJ2-2	once	TGTGCCAGTAGTACGGGAGCGGGGAACACCGGGGAGCTGTTTTTT	CASSTGAGNTGELFF
TRBV6-1	NA	TRBJ1-2	NA	TGTGCCAGCAGTGAAACTCTAGAACCCTACTATGGCTACACCTTC	CASSETLEPYYGYTF
TRBV20-1	NA	TRBJ2-5	NA	TGCAGTGCAAGGACAGTAATGACCCAGTACTTC	CSARTVMTQYF
TRBV19	NA	TRBJ1-2	NA	TGTGCCAGTAGTATAAGGTCGGGTAGCTACACCTTC	CASSIRSGSYTF
TRBV3-1/TRBV3-2	TRBD2	TRBJ2-1	NA	TGTGCCAGCAGCCAAGGGGGACTAGCGGGACCCCTTTACTCCTACAATGAGCAGTTCTTC	CASSQGGLAGPLYSYNEQFF
TRBV11-1	NA	TRBJ1-1	NA	TGTGCCAGCAGCCAATACAGGGCTCTGAGGACTGAAGCTTTCTTT	CASSQYRALRTEAFF
TRBV7-8	NA	TRBJ2-7	NA	TGTGCCAGCAGCTTAGCTCCACAGGGTTTGTCAGGCGAGCAGTACTTC	CASSLAPQGLSGEQYF
TRBV7-8	TRBD2	TRBJ2-7	NA	TGTGCCAGCAGCACTCGCGGGACTAGCGCTCACGAGCAGTACTTC	CASSTRGTSAHEQYF
TRBV7-9	NA	TRBJ1-6	few	TGTGCCAGCAGCCGACAGGTTAATTCACCCCTCCACTTT	CASSRQVNSPLHF
TRBV4-3	TRBD2	TRBJ2-3	NA	TGCGCCAGCAGCCAATCGCTAGCGGGGGGCGGGGTTACGCAGTATTTT	CASSQSLAGGGVTQYF
TRBV7-2	NA	TRBJ1-5	NA	TGTGCCAGCAGCGAGTCGCGCAATCAGCCCCAGCATTTT	CASSESRNQPQHF
TRBV4-2	NA	TRBJ2-2	NA	TGTGCCAGCAGCCAATCGACAGCAGGCACCGGGGAGCTGTTTTTT	CASSQSTAGTGELFF
TRBV6-6	NA	TRBJ2-7	NA	TGTGCCAGCCGCCCCCCGGGTTTCCGGACCTACGAGCAGTACTTC	CASRPPGFRTYEQYF
TRBV7-2	TRBD2	TRBJ2-2	NA	TGTGCCAGCAGCTCCCTAAGACTAGCCACCGGGGAGCTGTTTTTT	CASSSLRLATGELFF
TRBV18	NA	TRBJ1-5	NA	TGTGCCAGCTCACCACGGCAGGAAATCAATCAGCCCCAGCATTTT	CASSPRQEINQPQHF
TRBV7-9	NA	TRBJ1-2	NA	TGTGCCAGCAGCGATATAAGGACAGAAGACATAAATGGCTACACCTTC	CASSDIRTEDINGYTF
TRBV29-1	TRBD1	TRBJ1-4	NA	TGCAGCGTCAGACAGGGTTCGGGTAATGAAAAACTGTTTTTT	CSVRQGSGNEKLFF